These T cell receptor beta chains were read from a single sample in a study of T cell responses to AZD1222 COVID-19 vaccine. This table comes from immunoSEQ multiplex PCR, and its TCRdb copy is limited to in-frame clones, with some not included. The sample comprises about 120,000 clones, more than 70% of which are singletons, and roughly 5% rests with the top ten. This specimen was peripheral blood, taken on day 0 of AZD1222 vaccination. These receptors originate from an adult in good health. The CDR3 runs from the conserved cysteine through the conserved F or W. Each record gives: clone size, V gene, J gene, CDR3 length, D gene, CDR3 protein, CDR3 DNA. D genes are given only for firm matches. A row's size may be missing; if present it is once, few, many or a size class.

once	TRBV25-1	TRBJ1-2	11	-	CASSELRGYTF	TGTGCCAGCAGTGAACTGAGGGGCTACACCTTC
-	TRBV6-2/TRBV6-3	TRBJ2-5	14	-	CASSYPPGGETQYF	TGTGCCAGCAGTTACCCGCCTGGGGGTGAGACCCAGTACTTC
-	TRBV6-2/TRBV6-3	TRBJ2-5	16	TRBD1	CASSDIGDRERETQYF	TGTGCCAGCAGTGACATAGGGGACAGGGAACGAGAGACCCAGTACTTC
-	TRBV4-1	TRBJ2-7	16	-	CASSQDIGQWGYEQYF	TGCGCCAGCAGCCAAGATATTGGACAGTGGGGGTACGAGCAGTACTTC
-	TRBV5-5	TRBJ1-4	15	TRBD1	CASSLGQGQDEKLFF	TGTGCCAGCAGCTTGGGACAGGGGCAGGACGAAAAACTGTTTTTT
-	TRBV11-2	TRBJ2-5	15	-	CASSLVAGAAETQYF	TGTGCCAGCAGCTTAGTGGCGGGGGCGGCAGAGACCCAGTACTTC
-	TRBV10-3	TRBJ2-7	12	-	CAIRASSYEQYF	TGTGCCATCAGGGCCAGCTCCTACGAGCAGTACTTC
-	TRBV28	TRBJ2-5	11	-	CASSNQETQYF	TGTGCCAGCAGCAATCAAGAGACCCAGTACTTC
-	TRBV4-2	TRBJ1-1	15	-	CASSPTGAGYTEAFF	TGTGCCAGCAGCCCAACCGGGGCGGGGTACACTGAAGCTTTCTTT
-	TRBV19	TRBJ2-7	15	TRBD1	CASSTTGTGRVEQYF	TGTGCCAGTAGTACAACCGGGACAGGGCGGGTCGAGCAGTACTTC
-	TRBV7-2	TRBJ2-7	15	TRBD2	CASSLLRGSSYEQYF	TGTGCCAGCAGCTTATTGCGGGGGAGCTCCTACGAGCAGTACTTC
few	TRBV13	TRBJ2-2	12	-	CASSLPAGELFF	TGTGCCAGCAGCTTACCAGCCGGGGAGCTGTTTTTT
-	TRBV3-1/TRBV3-2	TRBJ1-2	14	TRBD1	CASSQDGQGIGYTF	TGTGCCAGCAGCCAAGATGGACAGGGTATCGGCTACACCTTC
-	TRBV7-3	TRBJ2-1	14	-	CASSLGGQRSEQFF	TGTGCCAGCAGCCTGGGGGGCCAAAGGAGTGAGCAGTTCTTC
-	TRBV10-3	TRBJ2-3	19	-	CAISAQTAVPGQYTDTQYF	TGTGCCATCAGTGCCCAAACAGCTGTCCCGGGCCAATACACAGATACGCAGTATTTT
-	TRBV27	TRBJ1-5	14	-	CASRQGGNNQPQHF	TGTGCCAGCAGACAAGGGGGTAACAATCAGCCCCAGCATTTT
-	TRBV5-1	TRBJ1-2	16	TRBD1	CASSLGTGTSNYGYTF	TGCGCCAGCAGCTTGGGGACAGGGACATCTAACTATGGCTACACCTTC
once	TRBV11-2	TRBJ1-4	15	-	CASSLNSQRNEKLFF	TGTGCCAGCAGCCTAAACTCGCAAAGGAATGAAAAACTGTTTTTT
-	TRBV7-2	TRBJ1-2	13	-	CASSSLGPVGYTF	TGTGCCAGCAGCTCCCTCGGCCCGGTGGGTTACACCTTC
-	TRBV2	TRBJ1-5	13	-	CASRAHSNQPQHF	TGTGCCAGCAGAGCCCATAGCAATCAGCCCCAGCATTTT
-	TRBV14	TRBJ2-5	17	-	CASSPIIKGVRGETQYF	TGTGCCAGCAGCCCCATCATTAAGGGGGTAAGAGGAGAGACCCAGTACTTC
-	TRBV21-1	TRBJ1-3	15	-	CASSNIVVCGNTIYF	TGTGCCAGCAGCAACATTGTGGTTTGCGGAAACACCATATATTTT
-	TRBV19	TRBJ2-6	17	-	CASSSPLRGAGANVLTF	TGTGCCAGTAGTAGTCCTCTCAGGGGGGCCGGGGCCAACGTCCTGACTTTC
-	TRBV20-1	TRBJ2-5	13	-	CSASYREKETQYF	TGCAGTGCTAGTTACAGGGAAAAAGAGACCCAGTACTTC
-	TRBV7-2	TRBJ1-5	14	TRBD1	CASNATGGNQPQHF	TGTGCCAGCAACGCTACAGGGGGCAATCAGCCCCAGCATTTT
-	TRBV5-1	TRBJ2-5	14	TRBD1	CASSLGTGQETQYF	TGCGCCAGCAGCTTGGGGACAGGCCAAGAGACCCAGTACTTC
-	TRBV10-3	TRBJ1-6	15	TRBD1	CAISRDRGFDSPLHF	TGTGCCATCAGCCGGGACAGGGGTTTTGATTCACCCCTCCACTTT
-	TRBV3-1/TRBV3-2	TRBJ2-5	13	-	CASSQVGGETQYF	TGTGCCAGCAGCCAAGTAGGGGGAGAGACCCAGTACTTC
-	TRBV7-3	TRBJ1-2	14	-	CASSLGGPGAGYTF	TGTGCCAGCAGCTTAGGTGGGCCAGGAGCCGGCTACACCTTC
-	TRBV12-3/TRBV12-4	TRBJ1-5	12	-	CASRGWGQPQHF	TGTGCCAGCAGGGGATGGGGACAGCCCCAGCATTTT
-	TRBV6-4	TRBJ1-1	13	TRBD1	CASNRQGHTEAFF	TGTGCCAGCAACCGACAGGGACACACTGAAGCTTTCTTT
-	TRBV3-1/TRBV3-2	TRBJ2-6	17	TRBD1	CASSLGQGLSGANVLTF	TGTGCCAGCAGCCTGGGACAGGGTCTCTCTGGGGCCAACGTCCTGACTTTC
few	TRBV4-2	TRBJ2-2	16	-	CASSQEITGNTGELFF	TGTGCCAGCAGCCAAGAAATCACAGGGAACACCGGGGAGCTGTTTTTT
-	TRBV7-2	TRBJ2-5	15	-	CASSLAGTYQETQYF	TGTGCCAGCAGCTTAGCTGGGACTTACCAAGAGACCCAGTACTTC
-	TRBV28	TRBJ1-5	14	TRBD1	CASIMDRGYQPQHF	TGTGCCAGCATAATGGACAGGGGGTATCAGCCCCAGCATTTT
-	TRBV7-8	TRBJ1-4	18	TRBD1	CASSQYPGQGRANEKLFF	TGTGCCAGCAGCCAATATCCCGGACAGGGGCGTGCTAATGAAAAACTGTTTTTT
once	TRBV7-8	TRBJ1-5	15	-	CASSVNREGRQPQHF	TGTGCCAGCAGCGTAAACAGGGAAGGGCGGCAGCCCCAGCATTTT
-	TRBV10-3	TRBJ1-1	13	-	CAISESPYTEAFF	TGTGCCATCAGTGAAAGCCCGTACACTGAAGCTTTCTTT
-	TRBV7-2	TRBJ2-7	16	-	CASSLAPTSLYYEQYF	TGTGCCAGCAGCTTAGCTCCAACTAGCCTCTACTACGAGCAGTACTTC
-	TRBV6-2/TRBV6-3	TRBJ2-7	13	TRBD1	CASSRTGYDEQYF	TGTGCCAGCAGCCGGACAGGGTACGACGAGCAGTACTTC
once	TRBV3-1/TRBV3-2	TRBJ2-1	15	TRBD1	CASSQETRGSDEQFF	TGTGCCAGCAGCCAAGAGACCAGGGGGTCGGATGAGCAGTTCTTC
-	TRBV9	TRBJ1-3	14	-	CASSVEGSGNTIYF	TGTGCCAGCAGCGTAGAGGGGTCTGGAAACACCATATATTTT
-	TRBV6-5	TRBJ1-1	15	TRBD1	CASSSTGGYYTEAFF	TGTGCCAGCAGTAGTACAGGGGGCTATTACACTGAAGCTTTCTTT
once	TRBV5-4	TRBJ1-1	15	TRBD1	CASSPTQGENTEAFF	TGTGCCAGCAGCCCTACCCAGGGGGAGAACACTGAAGCTTTCTTT
-	TRBV10-3	TRBJ1-2	18	-	CAISEDSGVVVQNYGYTF	TGTGCCATCAGTGAGGACTCAGGGGTCGTAGTGCAGAACTATGGCTACACCTTC
-	TRBV7-2	TRBJ1-3	16	-	CASSLAGPDSGNTIYF	TGTGCCAGCAGCTTAGCGGGCCCGGACTCTGGAAACACCATATATTTT
once	TRBV25-1	TRBJ2-3	14	-	CASSEYSLTDTQYF	TGTGCCAGCAGTGAATATTCCCTCACAGATACGCAGTATTTT
-	TRBV4-3	TRBJ1-2	16	-	CASSQDTLGGSYGYTF	TGCGCCAGCAGCCAAGATACACTCGGGGGTTCCTATGGCTACACCTTC
-	TRBV18	TRBJ2-1	16	-	CASSVSTRESHNEQFF	TGTGCCAGCTCCGTATCGACCAGGGAATCCCACAATGAGCAGTTCTTC
-	TRBV4-3	TRBJ2-7	13	-	CASSRAQGYEQYF	TGCGCCAGCAGCCGGGCCCAGGGTTACGAGCAGTACTTC
once	TRBV7-7	TRBJ2-1	15	TRBD1	CASSLGTGAGNEQFF	TGTGCCAGCAGCTTAGGGACAGGGGCTGGGAATGAGCAGTTCTTC
-	TRBV6-1	TRBJ2-1	15	TRBD2	CASSEHSGGANEQFF	TGTGCCAGCAGTGAACACAGCGGGGGGGCCAATGAGCAGTTCTTC
-	TRBV11-2	TRBJ1-6	18	-	CASSSSGKQSSYNSPLHF	TGTGCCAGCAGCTCCTCAGGGAAGCAAAGCTCCTATAATTCACCCCTCCACTTT
-	TRBV6-5	TRBJ1-1	15	-	CASSYSSGLGTEAFF	TGTGCCAGCAGTTACTCTTCAGGCCTGGGCACTGAAGCTTTCTTT
-	TRBV6-2/TRBV6-3	TRBJ2-1	14	-	CASSLRMVGGEQFF	TGTGCCAGCAGTTTGCGAATGGTCGGGGGTGAGCAGTTCTTC
-	TRBV6-5	TRBJ1-4	15	-	CASSYSGGAGEKLFF	TGTGCCAGCAGTTACTCTGGGGGCGCCGGAGAAAAACTGTTTTTT
once	TRBV25-1	TRBJ1-5	14	-	CASSETGNNQPQHF	TGTGCCAGCAGTGAGACGGGAAACAATCAGCCCCAGCATTTT
-	TRBV5-1	TRBJ2-6	17	-	CASSLRGADSGANVLTF	TGCGCCAGCAGCTTGAGGGGGGCCGACTCTGGGGCCAACGTCCTGACTTTC